What follows are 28 T cell receptor beta chains derived from one specimen sequenced in a study of T cell responses to AZD1222 COVID-19 vaccine. Data came from immunoSEQ multiplex PCR; TCRdb stores just in-frame clones and leaves some out. The table lists 73,000 or so clones, 82% of them singletons. Sequencing used peripheral blood, obtained on day 0 of AZD1222 vaccination. The source is an adult in good health.

The chain has TRBV5-5 and TRBJ2-6; the D is unclear. The CDR3 loop spans 14 amino acids. Per germline, CDR1 SGHKS and CDR2 YYEKEE (reference sequence). Trimming took 4 bases from V and 1 from J, leaving 6 bases between them. CDR3 loop: CASSIVSGANVLTF. DNA for the CDR3: TGTGCCAGCAGCATAGTGTCTGGGGCCAACGTCCTGACTTTC.

This rearrangement joins TRBV19 to TRBJ2-1; no firm D call. The CDR3 spans 13 residues. Germline assignment: CDR1 LNHDA and CDR2 SQIVND (reference sequence). Deletions cut 4 bases from V and 7 bases from J, with 11 bases between. The chain's CDR3 is CASSRLGRNEQFF. DNA of the CDR3: TGTGCCAGTAGTAGATTAGGACGAAATGAGCAGTTCTTC.

The chain has TRBV10-3 and TRBJ2-7; 7 bases align to TRBD1. CDR1 and CDR2 (germline): ENHRY, SYGVKD. After removal of 5 bases from V and 2 bases from J, the junction contained 6 bases not matched to a gene. CDR3 size: 14 residues. CDR3 sequence (DNA): TGTGCCATCAGTCTAGGGGGCGTCGCCTACGAGCAGTACTTC. Its translation: CAISLGGVAYEQYF.

The genes are TRBV9 and TRBJ2-2; 9 bases are a match to TRBD2. The ends lost 6 bases at V and 6 bases at J; junction bases unmatched: 12. CDR1 is SGDLS and CDR2 is YYNGEE in the germline V gene. This CDR3 has 16 residues. The CDR3 protein is CASNPGAGGGAGELFF. The CDR3 nucleotides are TGTGCCAGCAATCCAGGAGCGGGGGGAGGAGCCGGGGAGCTGTTTTTT.

The genes are TRBV9 and TRBJ2-2, with D hard to call. The ends were cut back, 5 bases at V and 2 bases at J, with 10 bases in the middle. The CDR3 extends over 14 amino acids. Looked up from germline, CDR1 is SGDLS and CDR2 is YYNGEE. DNA for the CDR3: TGTGCCAGCAGGAGGTCGTCTAACACCGGGGAGCTGTTTTTT. Translated: CASRRSSNTGELFF.

This chain connects TRBV29-1 to TRBJ2-7; 11 nucleotides align to TRBD2. V gave up 6 bases and J gave up 1 base; unmatched junction bases: 2. Germline values: CDR1 SQVTM, CDR2 ANQGSEA. There are 13 residues in the CDR3. The CDR3 loop reads CSVGLAASYEQYF. CDR3 nucleotide sequence: TGCAGCGTGGGACTAGCGGCTTCCTACGAGCAGTACTTC.

The count of this clone is one. The chain couples TRBV4-1 to TRBJ1-4; D is unresolved. The germline CDR1 and CDR2 sequences are MGHRA and YSYEKL. The CDR3 is 16 residues long. The germline V and J ends were trimmed by 1 base and 7 bases, with 16 bases remaining between them. The CDR3 coding sequence is TGCGCCAGCAGCCAAGGGGAGGGCAGGTGGGGTGAAAAACTGTTTTTT. Translation gives CASSQGEGRWGEKLFF.

As regards this clone: The same CDR3 can be traced to other DNA sequences in this sample. V and J are TRBV5-1 and TRBJ2-7; the match to TRBD1 covers 7 bases. Germline CDR1 and CDR2: SGHRS and YFSETQ. V lost 3 bases and J lost 0; bases outside the gene matches: 9. This CDR3 has 16 amino acids. The CDR3 sequence is CASSWDSTSSSYEQYF. In nucleotides, the CDR3 is TGCGCCAGCAGCTGGGACAGTACTTCGAGCTCCTACGAGCAGTACTTC.

CDR3 sequence (DNA): TGTGCCAGCAGCTTTAGAGGACGGACAGATGACGAGCAGTACTTC. Its translation: CASSFRGRTDDEQYF. The chain combines TRBV7-2 with TRBJ2-7, with TRBD1 as a possible D gene (6 bases). This CDR3 has 15 amino acids. The germline V gene encodes CDR1 SGHTA and CDR2 FQGNSA. V lost 3 bases and J 5 bases, leaving 17 bases between the germline ends.

The chain's CDR3 is CAISEPGSGNTIYF. CDR3 coding DNA: TGTGCCATCAGTGAGCCCGGCTCTGGAAACACCATATATTTT. This chain uses TRBV10-3 with TRBJ1-3; D remains unclear. This CDR3 region has 14 residues. Looked up from germline, CDR1 is ENHRY and CDR2 is SYGVKD. V was trimmed by 2 bases and J by 0 bases, leaving 5 bases between them.

V usage is TRBV19 and J usage is TRBJ1-1, with no clear D. The CDR3 sequence is 14 residues long. CDR1 is LNHDA and CDR2 is SQIVND in the germline V gene (reference sequence). The V and J ends lost 3 bases and 4 bases respectively, with 12 bases between them. CDR3 region: CASSIGARSTEAFF. Written as DNA, the CDR3 is TGTGCCAGTAGTATCGGCGCCAGGAGCACTGAAGCTTTCTTT.

This chain uses TRBV19 with TRBJ1-2, with D perhaps matching TRBD1 (5 bases). Deletions cut 2 bases from V and 0 bases from J, with 10 bases between. Germline V gene data show CDR1 as LNHDA and CDR2 as SQIVND (reference sequence). The CDR3 covers 15 residues. CDR3 residues: CASSITGLSNYGYTF. The DNA of the CDR3 is TGTGCCAGTAGTATAACGGGACTTTCTAACTATGGCTACACCTTC.

The J gene is TRBJ1-4, the V gene TRBV18; a possible D gene is TRBD1 (5 bases). CDR1 is KGHSH and CDR2 is LQKENI in the germline V gene. The CDR3 is made up of 13 amino acids. V was shortened by 3 bases and J by 8 bases, with 10 bases between the two germline ends. As DNA, the CDR3 is TGTGCCAGCTCACCGGGACTTAGGGAAAAACTGTTTTTT. It specifies CASSPGLREKLFF.

This clone came up a few times. J is TRBJ1-2 and V is TRBV3-1 (or the pseudogene TRBV3-2), with 12 bases lining up with TRBD1. Germline-derived CDR1 and CDR2 are LGHDT and YNNKEL (reference sequence). Trimming at V came to 3 bases and at J to 7 bases, leaving 3 bases not matched to a gene. CDR3 length: 14 amino acids. In DNA, the CDR3 is TGTGCCAGCAGCCAGGGACAGGGGGCGGCTGGCTACACCTTC. As protein: CASSQGQGAAGYTF.

The rearrangement joins TRBV11-2 to TRBJ1-4; D possibly corresponds to TRBD1 (5 bases). Germline CDR1 and CDR2: SGHAT and FQNNGV. Trimming shortened V by 4 bases and J by 5 bases, and 11 bases separated the two germline ends. The CDR3 spans 14 residues. CDR3 nucleotides: TGTGCCAGCAGCTCCGGGGCTGGCAATGAAAAACTGTTTTTT. This codes for CASSSGAGNEKLFF.

The chain couples TRBV7-2 to TRBJ1-3; D uncertain. Germline values: CDR1 SGHTA, CDR2 FQGNSA. Trimming removed 2 bases from V and 1 base from J, with 12 bases in between. This CDR3 comprises 16 residues. In nucleotides, the CDR3 is TGTGCCAGCAGCTTAAGGTCCGCGCATTCTGGAAACACCATATATTTT. Its protein is CASSLRSAHSGNTIYF.

The chain combines TRBV4-1 with TRBJ1-5; D ambiguous. The CDR3 contains 15 residues. V was clipped by 0 bases and J by 2 bases, with 8 bases between them. Germline CDR1 reads MGHRA; CDR2 reads YSYEKL. The CDR3 loop is CASSQDRVGNQPQHF. DNA for the CDR3: TGCGCCAGCAGCCAAGACCGGGTCGGCAATCAGCCCCAGCATTTT.

The chain links TRBV4-1 to TRBJ2-2; no definite D call. V lost 6 bases, J lost 0 bases, and 8 bases lay in between. This CDR3 has 14 amino acids. CDR1 and CDR2 from the germline V gene are MGHRA and YSYEKL. The chain's CDR3 is CASRQATNTGELFF. The CDR3 DNA is TGCGCCAGCAGGCAGGCGACGAACACCGGGGAGCTGTTTTTT.

This sequence joins TRBV6-6 and TRBJ1-1, with no clear D. The CDR3 runs 15 residues. Germline CDR1 is MNHNY and CDR2 is SVGAGI (reference sequence). The ends were cut back, 5 bases at V and 0 bases at J, with 13 bases in the middle. The CDR3 nucleotides read TGTGCCAGCAGTATACGAGGCAGCATGAACACTGAAGCTTTCTTT. Protein product: CASSIRGSMNTEAFF.

The chain employs TRBV9 and TRBJ2-5; 8 nucleotides agree with TRBD2. V dropped 1 base and J dropped 5; count of bases not matched to a gene: 7. The germline CDR1 and CDR2 sequences are SGDLS and YYNGEE. The CDR3 is 15 amino acids. CDR3 bases: TGTGCCAGCAGCGTAACCGGGGGGGCCGTGGAGACCCAGTACTTC. It encodes CASSVTGGAVETQYF.

The J gene is TRBJ2-6, the V gene TRBV7-8; 7 bases line up with TRBD1. The V segment lost 2 bases and the J segment 1 base; nucleotides outside the gene matches: 11. The CDR3 consists of 19 residues. Germline V gene data show CDR1 as SGHVS and CDR2 as FQNEAQ. The CDR3 nucleotides are TGTGCCAGCAGCTTAATGATCGGGACAGAGATTTCTGGGGCCAACGTCCTGACTTTC. Translating gives CASSLMIGTEISGANVLTF.

This clone was seen only once. The chain recombines TRBV6-1 with TRBJ2-5; D is uncertain. V lost 2 bases, J lost 1 base, and 11 bases lay in between. The CDR3 is 15 amino acids. Germline CDR1 is MNHNS and CDR2 is SASEGT. The CDR3 nucleotides read TGTGCCAGCAGTGAATTCGCAGGCAGCCAAGAGACCCAGTACTTC. Its translation is CASSEFAGSQETQYF.

The chain combines TRBV7-2 with TRBJ1-2; D ambiguous. The CDR3 sequence is 14 residues long. V gave up 5 bases and J gave up 0 bases, with 10 bases separating them. Germline V CDR1 and CDR2: SGHTA, FQGNSA. CDR3: CASSPQATNYGYTF. The CDR3 coding sequence is TGTGCCAGCAGCCCTCAGGCGACTAACTATGGCTACACCTTC.

This chain uses TRBV7-9 with TRBJ1-4; D remains unclear. Germline CDR1 SEHNR, CDR2 FQNEAQ (reference sequence). Trimming took 1 base from V and 8 from J, leaving 14 bases between them. This CDR3 has 15 residues. CDR3 DNA: TGTGCCAGCAGCTTAGAACCCCTCCGTCGGGAAAAACTGTTTTTT. Its protein product is CASSLEPLRREKLFF. Together with reference TRBV7-9 and TRBJ1-4, the CDR3 gives the full variable domain: DTGVSQNPRHKITKRGQNVTFRCDPISEHNRLYWYRQTLGQGPEFLTYFQNEAQLEKSRLLSDRFSAERPKGSFSTLEIQRTEQGDSAMYLCASSLEPLRREKLFFGSGTQLSVL.

This sequence joins TRBV6-5 and TRBJ1-4, with D hard to call. The germline V and J ends were trimmed by 2 bases and 7 bases, with 2 bases remaining between them. Per the germline V gene, CDR1 is MNHEY and CDR2 is SVGAGI. The CDR3 loop spans 11 amino acids. The CDR3 nucleotides read TGTGCCAGCAGTTACGTTGAAAAACTGTTTTTT. It yields the protein CASSYVEKLFF.

The chain recombines TRBV7-8 with TRBJ1-5; TRBD1 might be the D (6 bases). The CDR3 extends over 13 amino acids. Germline CDR1 reads SGHVS; CDR2 reads FQNEAQ. Trimming pared 2 bases from V and 6 bases from J, leaving 8 bases between. The CDR3 coding sequence is TGTGCCAGCAGCTTACAGGGGAGTCAGCCCCAGCATTTT. Its translation is CASSLQGSQPQHF.

The rearrangement uses TRBV6-1 and TRBJ1-6; perhaps TRBD1 as D (6 bases). The V gene's germline CDR1 is MNHNS and CDR2 SASEGT. CDR3 length: 20 amino acids. Trimming took off 1 base at V and 2 bases at J, with 21 bases between the two ends. Written as DNA, the CDR3 is TGTGCCAGCAGTGAAGGGAACCCGGGACATCGGATACCCTATAATTCACCCCTCCACTTT. This encodes CASSEGNPGHRIPYNSPLHF.

The rearrangement links TRBV4-3 to TRBJ1-6; D possibly corresponds to TRBD1 (6 bases). Germline V gives CDR1 LGHNA, CDR2 YSLEER. This CDR3 has 18 residues. Trimming pared 4 bases from V and 7 bases from J, leaving 23 bases between. The CDR3 sequence: CASSLDPQGANMNSPLHF. The CDR3, as DNA: TGCGCCAGCAGCCTAGATCCACAGGGCGCCAATATGAATTCACCCCTCCACTTT.